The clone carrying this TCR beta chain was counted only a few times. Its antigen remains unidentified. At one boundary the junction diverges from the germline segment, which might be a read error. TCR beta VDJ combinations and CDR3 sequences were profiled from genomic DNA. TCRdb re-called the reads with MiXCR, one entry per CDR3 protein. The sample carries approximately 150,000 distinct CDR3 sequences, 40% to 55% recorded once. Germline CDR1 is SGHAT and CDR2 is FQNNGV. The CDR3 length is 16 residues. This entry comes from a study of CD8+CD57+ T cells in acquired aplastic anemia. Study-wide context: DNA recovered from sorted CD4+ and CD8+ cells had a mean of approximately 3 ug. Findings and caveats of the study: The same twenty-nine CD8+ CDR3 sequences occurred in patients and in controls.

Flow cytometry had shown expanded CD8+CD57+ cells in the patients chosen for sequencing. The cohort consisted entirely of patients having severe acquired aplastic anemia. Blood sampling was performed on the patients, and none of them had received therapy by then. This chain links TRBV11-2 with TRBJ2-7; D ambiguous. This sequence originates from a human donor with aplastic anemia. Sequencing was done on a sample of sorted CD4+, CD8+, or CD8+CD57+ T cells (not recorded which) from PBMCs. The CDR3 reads CASSFVSVPSGGNPIF. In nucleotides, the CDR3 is TGTGCCAGCAGCTTTGTCTCCGTCCCCTCGGGCGGTAACCCAATCTTC.